These T cell receptor beta chains were read from a single sample in a study of cytomegalovirus exposure and HLA in healthy donors. Measured with immunoSEQ multiplex PCR; TCRdb has only the in-frame clones, and not every one. The sample contains approximately 250,000 clones, just under 80% of which appear only once. Sequenced: PBMCs. All receptors come from a boy younger than 18 in good health and CMV-seronegative. The CDR3 runs from the conserved cysteine through the conserved F or W. The order of the fields is clone size, J gene, V gene, CDR3 protein. Clone size, where shown, is once, few, many, or a class for clones that have expanded.

size: NA; J: TRBJ2-7; V: TRBV27; CDR3: CASSLFEGGAYEQYF
size: NA; J: TRBJ2-7; V: TRBV6-5; CDR3: CASSRGTGEYHEQYF
size: NA; J: TRBJ1-1; V: TRBV5-1; CDR3: CASSVVVQGYTEAFF
size: NA; J: TRBJ2-7; V: TRBV6-5; CDR3: CASSYSPSDAREQYF
size: NA; J: TRBJ1-1; V: TRBV7-3; CDR3: CASSLHGTLNTEAFF
size: few; J: TRBJ1-1; V: TRBV9; CDR3: CASSQGQGVGTEAFF
size: NA; J: TRBJ2-5; V: TRBV5-1; CDR3: CASSLAATQEETQYF
size: NA; J: TRBJ1-4; V: TRBV6-1; CDR3: CASSELDRAGEKLFF
size: few; J: TRBJ2-2; V: TRBV27; CDR3: CASSSGLAGTGELFF
size: NA; J: NA; V: TRBV5-1; CDR3: CASSPLGGSSYEQYF
size: once; J: TRBJ2-3; V: TRBV29-1; CDR3: CSVGGDTQYF
size: NA; J: TRBJ2-7; V: TRBV6-5; CDR3: CASSANTGLLNEQYF
size: few; J: TRBJ1-1; V: TRBV27; CDR3: CASSPDPQGRTEAFF
size: NA; J: TRBJ2-7; V: TRBV7-8; CDR3: CASSLAGGAYEQYF
size: NA; J: TRBJ1-3; V: TRBV10-3; CDR3: CAIIDREGGNTIYF